Each of the 3 T cell receptor beta chains below was sequenced from the same sample in a study of blood T cells in healthy people across ages. PCR was performed a second time for about 7 to 12 cycles using a sample-barcoded 5' primer and a J-beta primer mix. A single record per CDR3 protein comes from TCRdb applying MiXCR to the 5' RACE reads. The sample carries over 1.5 million distinct CDR3 sequences, approximately 50% recorded once. Sequencing was carried out using blood. Receptors were obtained from a woman in her forties in good health.

The chain recombines TRBV9 with TRBJ2-3; TRBD1 is a possible D gene (5 bases). Germline values: CDR1 SGDLS, CDR2 YYNGEE. V gave up 0 bases and J gave up 0 bases, with 11 bases separating them. This CDR3 contains 16 residues. DNA for the CDR3: TGTGCCAGCAGCGTAGGGACACAGACCAGCACAGATACGCAGTATTTT. This sequence encodes CASSVGTQTSTDTQYF.

The CDR3 here is CSATPGSETQYF. The CDR3 DNA reads as TGCAGTGCTACCCCGGGTTCGGAGACCCAGTACTTC. The chain uses TRBV20-1 and TRBJ2-5; D uncertain. Trimming removed 4 bases from V and 5 bases from J, with 11 bases in between. The CDR3 consists of 12 residues. Germline CDR1 and CDR2: DFQATT and SNEGSKA (reference sequence).

The V gene is TRBV24-1, the J gene TRBJ2-3; D is perhaps TRBD2 (6 bases). V was trimmed by 5 bases and J by 2 bases, leaving 13 bases between them. CDR1 is KGHDR and CDR2 is SFDVKD in the germline V gene. The CDR3 length is 15 residues. CDR3 nucleotide sequence: TGTGCCACCAGTGGTTTCCCGGGAGTCACAGATACGCAGTATTTT. The encoded protein is CATSGFPGVTDTQYF.